These 8 T cell receptor beta chains share one sample of origin, sequenced in a study of technical replicates of blood from several donors. The table came from immunoSEQ multiplex PCR; TCRdb's copy has only in-frame clones and leaves some out. Of roughly 13,000 clones in the sample, about four fifths were seen once. Sequenced sample: PBMCs. The receptors derive from a human donor in good health.

This clone came up a few times. The chain recombines TRBV7-9 with TRBJ2-3; TRBD2 matches 7 bases. V lost 5 bases to trimming and J lost 2 bases; unmatched junction nucleotides: 7. The germline CDR1 and CDR2 sequences are SEHNR and FQNEAQ (reference sequence). The CDR3 spans 15 residues. The CDR3 reads CASSPGGGHTDTQYF. CDR3 sequence (DNA): TGTGCCAGCAGCCCGGGAGGCGGGCACACAGATACGCAGTATTTT.

The rearrangement uses TRBV19 and TRBJ1-1; 9 bases match TRBD1. After removal of 6 bases from V and 5 bases from J, the junction contained 10 bases not matched to a gene. This CDR3 has 15 amino acids. Looked up from germline, CDR1 is LNHDA and CDR2 is SQIVND (reference sequence). CDR3 residues: CASRIMGQGKTEAFF. The CDR3 DNA reads as TGTGCCAGTAGAATCATGGGACAGGGAAAAACTGAAGCTTTCTTT.

CDR3 sequence: CAWSVLRGSSYEQYF. CDR3 nucleotide sequence: TGTGCCTGGAGTGTACTTAGGGGTAGCTCCTACGAGCAGTACTTC. The V gene is TRBV30, the J gene TRBJ2-7, with D possibly TRBD1 on 5 matching bases. V lost 0 bases and J 0 bases, leaving 12 bases between the germline ends. Germline CDR1 reads GTSNPN; CDR2 reads SVGIG (reference sequence). The CDR3 sequence is 15 residues long.

The J gene is TRBJ2-5, the V gene TRBV7-2; 8 bases are shared with TRBD2. V lost 2 bases to trimming and J lost 4 bases; unmatched junction nucleotides: 6. The V gene's germline CDR1 is SGHTA and CDR2 FQGNSA. The CDR3 covers 15 residues. CDR3 DNA sequence: TGTGCCAGCAGCTTAAGAGCGGGAGTAGGAGAGACCCAGTACTTC. Protein product: CASSLRAGVGETQYF.

The CDR3 protein is CASSLTSGQETQYF. CDR3 nucleotide sequence: TGTGCCAGCAGCTTAACTAGCGGGCAAGAGACCCAGTACTTC. This chain uses TRBV7-8 with TRBJ2-5; 9 bases match TRBD2. CDR3 size: 14 residues. Unmatched junction bases numbered 0, after V lost 2 bases and J lost 2 bases. CDR1 SGHVS and CDR2 FQNEAQ come from the germline V gene.

This clone was counted a few times. The rearrangement uses TRBV4-1 and TRBJ2-7; 8 bases are shared with TRBD2. The CDR3 is made up of 16 amino acids. Looked up from germline, CDR1 is MGHRA and CDR2 is YSYEKL. V lost 0 bases and J lost 2; bases outside the gene matches: 6. The CDR3 spells CASSQEPGRATYEQYF. In nucleotides, the CDR3 is TGCGCCAGCAGCCAAGAGCCCGGGAGGGCGACCTACGAGCAGTACTTC.

The chain recombines TRBV30 with TRBJ1-1, with D uncertain. CDR3 length: 11 residues. CDR1 and CDR2 (germline): GTSNPN, SVGIG (reference sequence). The V end lost 1 base, the J end lost 10 bases, and 10 bases lay between the germline ends. In DNA form, the CDR3 reads TGTGCCTGGAGTGGGTTCTTTAGAGCTTTCTTT. It encodes CAWSGFFRAFF.

This clone has only one observation. The chain employs TRBV18 and TRBJ2-5; D possibly corresponds to TRBD2 (5 bases). Germline lookup yields CDR1 KGHSH and CDR2 LQKENI. Trimming removed 7 bases from V and 2 bases from J, with 11 bases in between. CDR3 length: 13 amino acids. CDR3 sequence: CASFLRGQETQYF. DNA of the CDR3: TGTGCCAGCTTCCTGCGAGGGCAAGAGACCCAGTACTTC.